This TCR beta chain is from a study of blood T cell repertoires in COVID-19. Study-level background: Researchers got acute and convalescent COVID-19 samples from the United States, Italy and Spain. The cDNA or gDNA used as material had been derived from T cells, B-cell-depleted T cells, or PBMCs.

Sequenced by immunoSEQ multiplex PCR; TCRdb stores in-frame clones only, minus some. The sample carries approximately 270,000 clones, about 89% recorded once. The CDR3 runs to 15 residues. Trimming pared 5 bases from V and 5 bases from J, leaving 19 bases between. CDR1 and CDR2 from the germline V gene are MDHEN and SYDVKM. The sequenced sample consisted of peripheral blood. This sequence was found in a man between 25 and 39 years old with acute or convalescent COVID-19. V gene TRBV28 combines with J gene TRBJ2-7; D is possibly TRBD1 (5 bases). The CDR3 loop is CASSPMGRALNEQYF. CDR3 nucleotides: TGTGCCAGCAGTCCCATGGGCAGGGCCCTTAACGAGCAGTACTTC.